This T cell receptor beta chain stems from a study of blood T cell repertoires in COVID-19 (dated by TCRdb to 2018 to 2020). Notes on the research overall: Samples from collaborators originated in the United States, Italy and Spain and spanned both the acute and convalescent phases of COVID-19. The samples were drawn from two sources: the first 160 participants of the ongoing ImmuneRACE study, and some 1,300 subjects contributed by 6 global collaborators. The repertoires were made available in a free public database intended to serve as a resource for research on the immune response to SARS-CoV-2. The sample metadata nearly always contained a de-identified subject ID, COVID-19 status, age in years and sex. The material from the prospective study consisted of cDNA or gDNA derived from T cells, B-cell-depleted T cells, or PBMCs. HLA class I and class II types, where available, came from metadata supplied by the sample provider rather than from assay-based typing. Deeply sampled blood TCRbeta repertoires from subjects exposed to, actively infected with, or recovered from COVID-19 were included in the dataset.

Collaborating institutions collected whole blood in K2EDTA tubes following their own protocols. Collaborator samples were shipped for TCRbeta analysis as frozen whole blood, isolated PBMCs, or DNA extracted from either sample type. Findings and caveats that apply to the study as a whole: The quantity of clinical and demographic metadata differed by source and by participant and was supplied without curation.

TCRbeta CDR3 regions were amplified from genomic DNA by means of the immunoSEQ Assay, a bias-controlled multiplex PCR. Per the source publication's procedure: Within the assay, amplification of reference gene primers was used to estimate how many nucleated cells each sample contained. Sequence reads were collapsed and filtered to measure the absolute abundance of every unique TCRbeta CDR3 rearrangement. For each sample, productive Simpson clonality was calculated as the square root of Simpson's diversity index over productive rearrangements. TCRdb obtained this table from immuneACCESS and retained in-frame rearrangements with V and J assigned. These tables miss some clones; where compared with another copy, unresolved V genes account for less than half of the shortfall, and the remainder is unexplained. The V and J calls and the clone size are those of that table, but D and trimming were determined from the DNA. The sample yields about 60,000 clones; around 91% were counted once. The ten largest clonotypes hold 14% of the sample.

This clone was detected only once. Its antigen target is currently unknown. No per-base quality is available; no much larger clone lies one base away. Including the terminal cysteine and phenylalanine, the CDR3 comprises 14 residues. Only the CDR3 region is kept as DNA, spanning 42 bases read in frame from base 1. At the junction V is shortened by 1 base and J by 7 bases, with 8 bases in between. From the germline V gene (reference sequence), CDR1 is LGHDT and CDR2 is YNNKEL. Sequencing was done on a sample of peripheral blood. This receptor was taken from a woman aged 55-75 years with active COVID-19. The receptor chain draws on TRBV3-1 (or the pseudogene TRBV3-2) and TRBJ1-6; the D segment cannot be called with confidence. The CDR3 reads CASSQGGGNSPLHF. The bases read TGTGCCAGCAGCCAAGGGGGAGGGAATTCACCCCTCCACTTT.